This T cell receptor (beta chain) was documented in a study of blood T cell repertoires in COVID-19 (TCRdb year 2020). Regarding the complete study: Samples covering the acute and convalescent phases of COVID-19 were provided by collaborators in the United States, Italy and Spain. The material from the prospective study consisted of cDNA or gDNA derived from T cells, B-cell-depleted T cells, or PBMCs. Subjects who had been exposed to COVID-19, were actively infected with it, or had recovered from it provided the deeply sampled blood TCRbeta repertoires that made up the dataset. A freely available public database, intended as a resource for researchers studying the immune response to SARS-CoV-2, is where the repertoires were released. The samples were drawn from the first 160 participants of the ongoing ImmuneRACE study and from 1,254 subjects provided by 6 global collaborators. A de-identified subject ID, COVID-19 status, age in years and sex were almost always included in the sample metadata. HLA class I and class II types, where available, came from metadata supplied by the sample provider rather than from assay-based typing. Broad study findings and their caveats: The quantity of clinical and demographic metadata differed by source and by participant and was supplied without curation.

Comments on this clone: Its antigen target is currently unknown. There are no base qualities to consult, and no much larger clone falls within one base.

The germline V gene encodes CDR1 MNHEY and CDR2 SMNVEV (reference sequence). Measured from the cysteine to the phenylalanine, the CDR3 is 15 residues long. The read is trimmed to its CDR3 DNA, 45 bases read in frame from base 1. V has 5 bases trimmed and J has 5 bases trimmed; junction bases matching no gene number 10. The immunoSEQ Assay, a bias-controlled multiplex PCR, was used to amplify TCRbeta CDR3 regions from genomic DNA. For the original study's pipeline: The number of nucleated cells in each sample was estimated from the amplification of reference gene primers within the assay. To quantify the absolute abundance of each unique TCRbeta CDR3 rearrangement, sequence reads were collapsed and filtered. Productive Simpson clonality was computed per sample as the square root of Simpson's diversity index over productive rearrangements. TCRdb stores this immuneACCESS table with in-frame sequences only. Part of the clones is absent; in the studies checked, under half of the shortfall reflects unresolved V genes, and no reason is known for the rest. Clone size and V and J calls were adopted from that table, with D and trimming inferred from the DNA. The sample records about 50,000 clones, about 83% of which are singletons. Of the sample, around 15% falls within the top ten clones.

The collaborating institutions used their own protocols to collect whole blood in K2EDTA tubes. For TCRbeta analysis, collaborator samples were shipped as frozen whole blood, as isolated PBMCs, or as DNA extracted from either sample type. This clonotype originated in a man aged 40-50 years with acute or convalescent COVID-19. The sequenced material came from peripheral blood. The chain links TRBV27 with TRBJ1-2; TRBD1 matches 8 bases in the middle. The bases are TGTGCCAGCAGTCCTGGCGGACAGGGTAGTTATGGCTACACCTTC. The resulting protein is CASSPGGQGSYGYTF.